The 6 T cell receptor beta chains reported below all come from one sample, sequenced in a study of OX40 agonist ivuxolimab in advanced cancers. The method behind the library was the immunoSEQ multiplex PCR assay. This immuneACCESS table, as held by TCRdb, lists in-frame sequences with V and J called but not all clones. Of the missing ones, under half trace to an unresolved V gene in checked studies; the others have no known cause. Counted in this sample were 70,000 to 95,000 clones; approximately 93% of them appeared once. Clones ranked in the top ten supply 20% of the sample. This specimen was CD4+ or CD8+ T cells sorted from blood, taken in a trial of the OX40 agonist ivuxolimab. These receptors all stem from an adult with an advanced solid tumor such as melanoma, head and neck, liver or kidney cancer.

This chain connects TRBV7-8 to TRBJ1-3; D is perhaps TRBD1 (5 bases). The V gene lost 1 base and the J gene lost 1 base, with 8 bases spanning the gap. CDR1 and CDR2 from the germline V gene are SGHVS and FQNEAQ. The CDR3 is 15 amino acids. CDR3 residues: CASSLGRQSGNTIYF. CDR3 nucleotide sequence: TGTGCCAGCAGCTTAGGGCGACAGTCTGGAAACACCATATATTTT.

The chain employs TRBV4-1 and TRBJ1-5; 10 bases are shared with TRBD1. The V gene end was trimmed by 1 base and the J gene end by 6 bases; junction bases not matched to a gene: 3. CDR1 and CDR2 (germline): MGHRA, YSYEKL. The CDR3 consists of 15 residues. CDR3 DNA sequence: TGCGCCAGCAGCCAAGTCGGGGACAGGGGTCAGCCCCAGCATTTT. This gives the protein CASSQVGDRGQPQHF.

As to this clone: The sample has other DNA sequences that encode this CDR3 too. This chain joins TRBV27 and TRBJ2-7, with TRBD1 matching 8 bases. Germline V gene data show CDR1 as MNHEY and CDR2 as SMNVEV (reference sequence). The CDR3 runs to 14 residues. V shed 6 bases, J shed 2 bases, and the junction held 6 bases outside the gene matches. CDR3 sequence (DNA): TGTGCCAGCAGCCCCGGGACAGGTCCCTACGAGCAGTACTTC. Residues: CASSPGTGPYEQYF.

The V call is TRBV7-6, the J call TRBJ2-1; 9 bases align to TRBD2. Per the germline V gene, CDR1 is SGHVS and CDR2 is FNYEAQ. The CDR3 sequence is 15 residues long. V trimming: 3 bases; J trimming: 8 bases; junction bases outside the gene matches: 8. The chain's CDR3 is CASSFGGGVHDEQFF. The CDR3 nucleotides are TGTGCCAGCAGCTTCGGCGGGGGGGTACACGATGAGCAGTTCTTC.

The chain employs TRBV4-3 and TRBJ1-5; D ambiguous. The CDR3 has 13 amino acids. V was pared by 5 bases and J by 5 bases, with 10 bases between. Looked up from germline, CDR1 is LGHNA and CDR2 is YSLEER. For the CDR3, the DNA is TGCGCCAGCAGCGGAGGCCGGGATCAGCCCCAGCATTTT. Translation gives CASSGGRDQPQHF.

The chain employs TRBV5-1 and TRBJ2-3, with D possibly being TRBD1 (5 bases). Germline V lookup: CDR1 SGHRS, CDR2 YFSETQ. Between the trimmed V and J ends, which lost 6 bases and 4 bases, there was a span of 9 bases. The CDR3 has 12 amino acids. The CDR3 nucleotides read TGCGCCAGCATGGACACGGCAGATACGCAGTATTTT. The encoded protein is CASMDTADTQYF.